This entry describes one T cell receptor (beta chain). Its antigen is unidentified. Template switching supplied a universal primer site; unique molecular identifiers were carried on the cDNA. TCRdb redid the calling of the 5' RACE reads with MiXCR, one entry per CDR3 protein. The data show about 890,000 distinct CDR3 sequences, 9% to 15% seen once. This record belongs to a study of identical twins. Points from the study as a whole: The study found excess low generation probability among twin-shared out-of-frame alpha sequences. In zero-insertion analyses, partial confounding could arise from invariant MAIT and iNKT cells.

Germline CDR1 and CDR2: KGHSH and LQKENI. Trimming removed 2 bases from V and 4 bases from J, with 11 bases in between. The CDR3 has 14 residues. These sequences were also reported in another study, on yellow fever vaccine responses in identical twins.

This clonotype originated in a woman younger than 30 in good health. The sample was PBMCs. The chain links TRBV18 to TRBJ1-2; D remains ambiguous. The CDR3: CASSPSGSLYGYTF. As DNA, the CDR3 is TGTGCCAGCTCACCATCGGGGAGCCTCTATGGCTACACCTTC.